This T cell receptor beta chain comes out of a study of T cell responses to AZD1222 COVID-19 vaccine. The CDR3 covers 14 residues. The V end was cut by 2 bases, the J end by 4 bases, with 9 bases between. Germline CDR1 reads MDHEN; CDR2 reads SYDVKM. TCRdb keeps only in-frame clones here, not all; method: immunoSEQ multiplex PCR. The sample shows around 130,000 clones, 88% of them seen only once. The sequence came from an adult who received the AZD1222 COVID-19 vaccine. The chain links TRBV28 to TRBJ1-5; TRBD1 is a possible D gene (6 bases). The sample consisted of peripheral blood, taken 28 days after the second AZD1222 dose. CDR3 protein: CASSLVQGNQPQHF. CDR3 nucleotides: TGTGCCAGCAGTTTAGTACAGGGTAATCAGCCCCAGCATTTT.